These T cell receptor beta chains were read from a single sample in a study of blood T cell repertoires in COVID-19. Repertoires were generated with immunoSEQ multiplex PCR, while TCRdb's copy carries only in-frame clones and drops some. The data contain approximately 360,000 clones, about 90% of them singletons. Sequenced sample: peripheral blood. The receptor source for this set is a man aged 35 to 55 with acute or convalescent COVID-19. The CDR3 runs from the conserved cysteine through the conserved F or W. The D gene is left open where the match is weak. Clone size is stated in some rows and not others, as once, few, many or a class when expanded.

V: TRBV7-3
size: .
length: 13
J: TRBJ1-1
D: .
DNA: TGTGCCAGCAGCTCACAGGGGAACACTGAAGCTTTCTTT
CDR3: CASSSQGNTEAFF

V: TRBV3-1/TRBV3-2
size: .
length: 15
J: TRBJ2-7
D: TRBD2
DNA: TGTGCCAGCAGACAAACTAGCGGGGGTAGTTACGAGCAGTACTTC
CDR3: CASRQTSGGSYEQYF

V: TRBV7-2
size: once
length: 13
J: TRBJ1-2
D: .
DNA: TGTGCCAGCAGCTTTGGCAGGGGCTATGGCTACACCTTC
CDR3: CASSFGRGYGYTF

V: TRBV9
size: once
length: 15
J: TRBJ1-4
D: .
DNA: TGTGCCAGCAGCCCGCACCCAGAGGTTAATGAAAAACTGTTTTTT
CDR3: CASSPHPEVNEKLFF

V: TRBV5-4
size: .
length: 15
J: TRBJ2-7
D: TRBD1
DNA: TGTGCCAGCAGCTTGAGGCCAGGGGGCATCAACGAGCAGTACTTC
CDR3: CASSLRPGGINEQYF

V: TRBV6-5
size: .
length: 14
J: TRBJ2-7
D: TRBD2
DNA: TGTGCCAGCAGCAGGGGACTAGCGGATTACGAGCAGTACTTC
CDR3: CASSRGLADYEQYF

V: TRBV30
size: once
length: 11
J: TRBJ1-2
D: TRBD1
DNA: TGTGCCTTTTACAGGGGGCAGGGGTCCACCTTC
CDR3: CAFYRGQGSTF

V: TRBV11-2
size: .
length: 18
J: TRBJ1-1
D: .
DNA: TGTGCCAGCAGCTTGTATCCAAACGTAGGAGGGGCGCGGACTGAAGCTTTCTTT
CDR3: CASSLYPNVGGARTEAFF

V: TRBV27
size: .
length: 18
J: TRBJ1-6
D: TRBD1
DNA: TGTGCCAGCAGGCACCGTCCGGGACAGGGGGAATATAATTCACCCCTCCACTTT
CDR3: CASRHRPGQGEYNSPLHF

V: TRBV2
size: .
length: 17
J: TRBJ2-5
D: .
DNA: TGTGCCAGCAGACCAGCGAATTCCCAACCGCTTCAAGAGACCCAGTACTTC
CDR3: CASRPANSQPLQETQYF